This T cell receptor beta chain originates from a study of shared clonotypes between healthy human individuals. Sequencing was performed with immunoSEQ multiplex PCR; in TCRdb, only in-frame clones are kept and a portion is missing. The data contain roughly 2,000,000 clones, 93% of them seen just once; the ten biggest clones take up 1.5% to 2%. Terminally differentiated effector memory CD45RA+ cells were left out of the naive CD8 fraction, which was CD45RO-negative and positively selected for CCR7. The germline gives CDR1 ENHRY, CDR2 SYGVKD. Trimming cost V 1 base and J 9 bases, with 12 bases left between them. The CDR3 length is 13 residues.

The gene calls are TRBV10-3 and TRBJ1-1, with D perhaps TRBD1 (5 bases). The origin of this receptor is a man aged 18 to 35 in good health. Some clones in this sample may be carry-over from other donors' samples. The material sequenced was naive CD8+ T cells from PBMCs. CDR3 protein: CAISEFGGEKAFF. Here the CDR3 DNA reads TGTGCCATCAGTGAGTTCGGGGGTGAGAAAGCTTTCTTT.